The sequence of this T cell receptor (beta chain) was determined in a study of cytotoxic CD8 clonotypes in ibrutinib-treated CLL. Across the study: Responses: roughly 25 partial, 2 complete; after median 68 months, about 15 stayed remitted, roughly 12 progressed. Response samples were taken after a median roughly 12 months of treatment, range 6 to 36.

Notes on the study in general: Circulating CD8+ T-cell counts were tracked by baseline clonality, which exceeded that of age-matched healthy donors.

A remark on this clone: The antigen is not known.

Frozen PBMC stocks contributed about 1.8 micrograms of genomic DNA to the TCR beta libraries. The assay was immunoSEQ multiplex PCR, and TCRdb's table has in-frame clones only and misses some. The sample has about 150,000 clones; around 76% are singletons. The sequence came from a human donor with chronic lymphocytic leukemia. The specimen comprised PBMCs, sampled after 24 months of ibrutinib treatment.

The CDR3 reads CASSIGGNTEAFF. The CDR3 DNA follows: TGTGCCAGTAGTATCGGTGGGAACACTGAAGCTTTCTTT. V is TRBV19 and J is TRBJ1-1; D not certain. Trimming left V 3 bases short and J 1 base short, with 6 bases between. CDR3 size: 13 residues. CDR1 and CDR2 from the germline V gene are LNHDA and SQIVND (reference sequence).